The rows below give T cell receptor beta chains drawn from one sample of a study of blood T cell repertoires in COVID-19. Here immunoSEQ multiplex PCR was the method, and the copy in TCRdb shows in-frame clones only, minus some. The table lists some 100,000 clones, about nine tenths of them singletons. The material sequenced was peripheral blood. Receptors originate from a man in his fifties or sixties with acute or convalescent COVID-19. The CDR3 runs from the conserved cysteine through the conserved F or W. A D gene is named only where the DNA matches it firmly. The size of a clone is reported for some rows only, either as once, few or many, or as a class for expanded clones.

J gene: TRBJ1-1
clone size: -
V gene: TRBV3-1/TRBV3-2
D gene: -
CDR3 DNA: TGTGCCAGCAGCCACCAGGGAATAGGCACTGAAGCTTTCTTT
CDR3 protein: CASSHQGIGTEAFF

J gene: TRBJ2-1
clone size: once
V gene: TRBV7-9
D gene: TRBD2
CDR3 DNA: TGTGCCAGCAGCACCGGGACTAGCGACTTGAATGAGCAGTTCTTC
CDR3 protein: CASSTGTSDLNEQFF

J gene: TRBJ2-4
clone size: -
V gene: TRBV11-2
D gene: -
CDR3 DNA: TGTGCCAGCATATGGCTAGTGGGAGTCGGAAACATTCAGTACTTC
CDR3 protein: CASIWLVGVGNIQYF

J gene: TRBJ2-3
clone size: -
V gene: TRBV12-5
D gene: TRBD2
CDR3 DNA: TGTGCTAGTGGTCCGGGGGGGTTTAGCACAGATACGCAGTATTTT
CDR3 protein: CASGPGGFSTDTQYF

J gene: TRBJ1-2
clone size: -
V gene: TRBV7-9
D gene: -
CDR3 DNA: TGTGCCAGCAGCTTAGAGGGGGTATATGGCTACACCTTC
CDR3 protein: CASSLEGVYGYTF

J gene: TRBJ2-3
clone size: -
V gene: TRBV6-2/TRBV6-3
D gene: -
CDR3 DNA: TGTGCCAGCAGTTACTCGGGCTCCGGGGCAGATACGCAGTATTTT
CDR3 protein: CASSYSGSGADTQYF

J gene: TRBJ2-5
clone size: -
V gene: TRBV6-2/TRBV6-3
D gene: -
CDR3 DNA: TGTGCCAGCAGTCCCAACTCGCTACAAGAGACCCAGTACTTC
CDR3 protein: CASSPNSLQETQYF

J gene: TRBJ1-4
clone size: -
V gene: TRBV3-1/TRBV3-2
D gene: -
CDR3 DNA: TGTGCCAGCAGCCCCTTAGGGGGGGCTAATGAAAAACTGTTTTTT
CDR3 protein: CASSPLGGANEKLFF

J gene: TRBJ1-2
clone size: once
V gene: TRBV28
D gene: -
CDR3 DNA: TGTGCCAGCAATTCGGGCAGGGCAGTGGGTGGCTACACCTTC
CDR3 protein: CASNSGRAVGGYTF

J gene: TRBJ1-2
clone size: -
V gene: TRBV5-5
D gene: -
CDR3 DNA: TGTGCCAGCAGCTTTCTTGCGGGAGGGGGGTATGGCTACACCTTC
CDR3 protein: CASSFLAGGGYGYTF